The next 18 T cell receptor beta chains were all read from a single sample in a study of T-cell reconstitution after alpha-beta-depleted transplantation in children. A library of TCRbeta sequences, prepared with unique molecular identifiers, was generated. A single record per CDR3 protein comes from TCRdb applying MiXCR to the PCR reads. The sample records fewer than 400,000 distinct CDR3 sequences, roughly 22% being singletons. The sequencing here drew on PBMCs from the stem cell graft donor, taken from the stem cell graft. These receptors were obtained from a human donor who donated a stem cell graft to a child with acute myeloid leukemia.

This chain joins TRBV7-3 and TRBJ2-1; 9 bases are a match to TRBD2. This CDR3 is 12 amino acids long. J gave up 13 bases and V 2 bases, and 3 bases lay outside the gene matches. Germline values: CDR1 SGHTA, CDR2 FQGTGA. CDR3 region: CASSLAGGQQFF. CDR3 sequence (DNA): TGTGCCAGCAGCTTAGCGGGAGGGCAACAGTTCTTC. Filled out from reference TRBV7-3 and TRBJ2-1, the complete variable domain reads GAGVSQTPSNKVTEKGKYVELRCDPISGHTALYWYRQSLGQGPEFLIYFQGTGAADDSGLPNDRFFAVRPEGSVSTLKIQRTERGDSAVYLCASSLAGGQQFFGPGTRLTVL.

The V and J genes are TRBV7-9 and TRBJ2-1; TRBD1 might be the D (5 bases). The V end lost 6 bases, the J end lost 9 bases, and 21 bases lay between the germline ends. Germline V CDR1 and CDR2: SEHNR, FQNEAQ (reference sequence). The CDR3 loop spans 15 amino acids. The CDR3 region has the DNA TGTGCCAGCAGTATTGGGTGGGGCAGGGCGGTTGAGCAGTTCTTC. Its translation is CASSIGWGRAVEQFF.

This clonotype has only a few counts. The chain's CDR3 is CASSPLRDFRGTGELFF. In DNA, the CDR3 is TGTGCCAGCAGTCCACTGAGGGACTTCCGAGGAACCGGGGAGCTGTTTTTT. The chain combines TRBV12-3 or TRBV12-4 with TRBJ2-2, with a tentative D call TRBD2 (6 bases). V lost 5 bases and J 5 bases, leaving 21 bases between the germline ends. The CDR3 sequence is 17 residues long.

A few counts support this clonotype. V usage is TRBV20-1 and J usage is TRBJ2-1; D might be TRBD2 (5 bases). Germline CDR1 DFQATT, CDR2 SNEGSKA (reference sequence). There are 16 residues in the CDR3. Trimming pared 0 bases from V and 3 bases from J, leaving 15 bases between. This CDR3 reads CSARDPLGMVYNEQFF. CDR3 DNA: TGCAGTGCTAGAGATCCACTAGGGATGGTCTACAATGAGCAGTTCTTC.

This clonotype has a handful of counts. The rearrangement uses TRBV25-1 and TRBJ2-5; TRBD2 matches 8 bases. V lost 6 bases and J lost 4; bases outside the gene matches: 13. This CDR3 region has 16 residues. Germline V lookup: CDR1 MGHDK, CDR2 SYGVNS. CDR3 DNA: TGTGCCAGCAGGGACAGCCTGAGCGGGAGTGCAGAGACCCAGTACTTC. It translates to CASRDSLSGSAETQYF.

This clonotype was observed at least ten times. The gene calls are TRBV20-1 and TRBJ1-4; D is undetermined. Per the germline V gene, CDR1 is DFQATT and CDR2 is SNEGSKA (reference sequence). Trimming removed 1 base at V and 5 bases at J, with 14 bases between. This CDR3 spans 15 amino acids. The CDR3 sequence is CSARVVGGLNEKLFF. The CDR3, as DNA: TGCAGTGCTAGAGTGGTTGGCGGCCTCAATGAAAAACTGTTTTTT.

This clonotype was picked up a small number of times. The rearrangement links TRBV15 to TRBJ2-7, with 7 bases matching TRBD2. Germline CDR1 is LNHNV and CDR2 is YYDKDF (reference sequence). Losses at the gene ends were 3 bases for V and 5 bases for J; bases not matched to a gene: 7. The CDR3 runs to 14 residues. CDR3 in DNA: TGTGCCACCAGCAGTCAACTAGCGATCAACGAGCAGTACTTC. Amino acid sequence: CATSSQLAINEQYF. Combining the CDR3 with reference TRBV15 and TRBJ2-7 gives the whole variable domain DAMVIQNPRYQVTQFGKPVTLSCSQTLNHNVMYWYQQKSSQAPKLLFHYYDKDFNNEADTPDNFQSRRPNTSFCFLDIRSPGLGDTAMYLCATSSQLAINEQYFGPGTRLTVT.

V is TRBV2 and J is TRBJ2-1; 10 bases agree with TRBD2. In germline, CDR1 is SNHLY, CDR2 FYNNEI. CDR3 length: 19 amino acids. The J segment lost 0 bases and the V segment lost 5 bases, leaving 13 bases of the junction unmatched. This CDR3 is CASSQTTGTSVNSYNEQFF. The CDR3 DNA sequence: TGTGCCAGCAGTCAGACCACCGGGACTAGCGTGAACTCCTACAATGAGCAGTTCTTC.

The chain combines TRBV7-9 with TRBJ2-7; D unresolved. Trimming took off 8 bases at V and 1 base at J, with 6 bases between the two ends. Germline lookup yields CDR1 SEHNR and CDR2 FQNEAQ (reference sequence). This CDR3 is 11 amino acids long. CDR3 sequence reads: CASPRSYEQYF. CDR3 in DNA: TGTGCCAGCCCCCGATCCTACGAGCAGTACTTC.

The chain couples TRBV24-1 to TRBJ2-6; no firm D call. Germline CDR1 is KGHDR and CDR2 is SFDVKD. V lost 5 bases and J 0 bases, leaving 7 bases between the germline ends. The CDR3 has 15 residues. The CDR3 DNA reads as TGTGCCACCAGTGCCACTATCTCTGGGGCCAACGTCCTGACTTTC. Encoded protein: CATSATISGANVLTF.

In its sample, this clonotype was seen a few times. This rearrangement joins TRBV12-5 to TRBJ2-1; unclear D gene. Trimming stripped 6 bases from V and 10 bases from J, with 13 bases between. This CDR3 spans 12 amino acids. Per germline, CDR1 LGHNT and CDR2 FRNRAP. The CDR3 region has the DNA TGTGCTAGTGGCACATCATCAAGAGAGCAGTTCTTC. It codes for CASGTSSREQFF.

This clonotype was seen a handful of times. The V and J genes are TRBV5-1 and TRBJ2-5, with D perhaps matching TRBD1 (5 bases). Trimming took off 4 bases at V and 5 bases at J, with 12 bases between the two ends. The CDR3 contains 13 residues. CDR1 is SGHRS, CDR2 YFSETQ, per germline. The CDR3 nucleotides are TGCGCCAGCAGCCCGGACAACGGGGAGACCCAGTACTTC. Protein sequence: CASSPDNGETQYF.

This clonotype was observed many times. The chain joins TRBV20-1 to TRBJ2-1; D not resolved. The CDR3 is 13 residues long. V was clipped by 3 bases and J by 0 bases, with 6 bases between them. Germline V gene data show CDR1 as DFQATT and CDR2 as SNEGSKA (reference sequence). This CDR3 is CSASPFSYNEQFF. As DNA, the CDR3 is TGCAGTGCTAGCCCCTTCTCCTACAATGAGCAGTTCTTC.

The chain links TRBV29-1 to TRBJ2-1, with no clear D. The CDR3 is 13 amino acids. Trimming left V 1 base short and J 12 bases short, with 16 bases between. CDR1 and CDR2 (germline): SQVTM, ANQGSEA. The DNA for the CDR3 is TGCAGCGTTGAAGGCAATTCCGGGTCATTGCAGTTCTTC. Translated, it gives CSVEGNSGSLQFF.

This clonotype was counted a few times. This chain joins TRBV28 and TRBJ2-7; 7 bases agree with TRBD2. This CDR3 spans 14 amino acids. Germline CDR1 and CDR2: MDHEN and SYDVKM. The junction had 5 bases not matched to a gene; V was cut back by 2 bases and J by 4 bases. The CDR3 bases are TGTGCCAGCAGTTTAGGGGGAGGGCCTTACGAGCAGTACTTC. It translates to CASSLGGGPYEQYF.

This clonotype was counted at least ten times. The chain joins TRBV20-1 to TRBJ2-7, with D unresolved. The V end was cut by 0 bases, the J end by 0 bases, with 12 bases between. This CDR3 contains 15 residues. CDR1 DFQATT and CDR2 SNEGSKA come from the germline V gene (reference sequence). CDR3 sequence: CSARDQARSSYEQYF. For the CDR3, the DNA is TGCAGTGCTAGAGATCAGGCGCGGAGCTCCTACGAGCAGTACTTC.

In its sample, this clonotype was seen many times. This sequence joins TRBV20-1 and TRBJ2-3; 8 bases are a match to TRBD2. The CDR3 loop spans 14 amino acids. Per germline, CDR1 DFQATT and CDR2 SNEGSKA (reference sequence). V lost 6 bases and J lost 3; bases outside the gene matches: 8. DNA of the CDR3: TGCAGTGCCGATTCCGGGGGGGGGACAGATACGCAGTATTTT. As protein: CSADSGGGTDTQYF.

Only one count was recorded for this clonotype. The J gene is TRBJ1-1, the V gene TRBV5-1; D is possibly TRBD1 (6 bases). CDR3 length equals 14 residues. Germline-derived CDR1 and CDR2 are SGHRS and YFSETQ. The V and J ends lost 0 bases and 5 bases respectively, with 11 bases between them. CDR3 coding DNA: TGCGCCAGCAGCTTGGCCCAGGGGTGGACTGAAGCTTTCTTT. Amino acid sequence: CASSLAQGWTEAFF.